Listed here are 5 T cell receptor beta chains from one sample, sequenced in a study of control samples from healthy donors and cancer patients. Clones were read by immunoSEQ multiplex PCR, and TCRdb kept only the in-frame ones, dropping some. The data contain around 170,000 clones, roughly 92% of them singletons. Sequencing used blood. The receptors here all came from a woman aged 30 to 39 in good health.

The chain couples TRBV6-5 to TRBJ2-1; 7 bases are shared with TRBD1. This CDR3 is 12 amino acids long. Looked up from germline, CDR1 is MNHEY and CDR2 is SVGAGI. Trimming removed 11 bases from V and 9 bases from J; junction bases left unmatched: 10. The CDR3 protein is CAGQTGWAEQFF. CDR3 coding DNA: TGTGCCGGCCAGACAGGGTGGGCTGAGCAGTTCTTC.

The CDR3 coding sequence is TGTGCCAGTAGTCCGGGACAGCATCACACCGGGGAGCTGTTTTTT. It codes for CASSPGQHHTGELFF. This chain connects TRBV19 to TRBJ2-2; 7 bases agree with TRBD1. This CDR3 is built from 15 residues. Germline values: CDR1 LNHDA, CDR2 SQIVND (reference sequence). The V segment lost 5 bases and the J segment 3 bases; nucleotides outside the gene matches: 6.

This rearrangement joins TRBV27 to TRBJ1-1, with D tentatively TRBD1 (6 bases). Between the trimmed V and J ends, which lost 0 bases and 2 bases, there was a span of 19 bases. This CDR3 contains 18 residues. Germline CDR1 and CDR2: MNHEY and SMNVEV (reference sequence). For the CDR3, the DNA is TGTGCCAGCAGTTTATCGTCGGGACTCTCGACAGGCAACACTGAAGCTTTCTTT. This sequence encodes CASSLSSGLSTGNTEAFF.

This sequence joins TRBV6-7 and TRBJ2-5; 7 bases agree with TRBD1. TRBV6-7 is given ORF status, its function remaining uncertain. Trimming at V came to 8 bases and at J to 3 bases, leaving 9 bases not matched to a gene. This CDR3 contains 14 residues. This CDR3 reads CASVDRTGEETQYF. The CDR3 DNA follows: TGTGCCAGCGTGGATCGGACAGGAGAAGAGACCCAGTACTTC.

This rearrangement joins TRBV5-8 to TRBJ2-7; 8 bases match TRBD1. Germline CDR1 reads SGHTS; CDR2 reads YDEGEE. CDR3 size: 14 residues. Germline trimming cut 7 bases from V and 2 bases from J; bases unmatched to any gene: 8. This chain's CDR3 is CASPRTGRTYEQYF. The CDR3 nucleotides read TGTGCCAGCCCTAGGACAGGGAGAACCTACGAGCAGTACTTC.